These T cell receptor beta chains were read from a single sample in a study of cytomegalovirus exposure and HLA in healthy donors. Some clones are missing from TCRdb's copy, which holds only in-frame ones; the method was immunoSEQ multiplex PCR. The repertoire consists of 120,000 or so clones, with around 68% occurring once and the leading ten covering 3% to 5%. Sequencing was performed on PBMCs. These receptors all come from a man between 40 and 49 years old in good health and CMV-seropositive. The CDR3 runs from the conserved cysteine through the conserved F or W. A D gene is named only where the DNA matches it firmly. Clone size appears in some rows only: once, few, many, or a class for an expanded clone.

v_gene,j_gene,abundance,d_gene,CDR3nt,CDR3aa
TRBV10-1,TRBJ2-7,.,TRBD1,TGCGCCAGCAGTGGGACAGGGTCCTTCTACGAGCAGTACTTC,CASSGTGSFYEQYF
TRBV5-7,TRBJ2-7,.,.,TGTGCCAGCAGCTTGAATCCCCAGGTTTACGAGCAGTACTTC,CASSLNPQVYEQYF
TRBV5-4,TRBJ2-7,.,TRBD1,TGTGCCAGCAGCACCGGGACAGATGCCTACGAGCAGTACTTC,CASSTGTDAYEQYF
TRBV10-3,TRBJ1-1,few,TRBD1,TGTGCCATCAGTGAGGAAAGGGACAGGGAAGCTTTCTTT,CAISEERDREAFF
TRBV25-1,TRBJ2-1,few,TRBD2,TGTGCCAGCAGTAGACTAGCGGGAGCAAATGAGCAGTTCTTC,CASSRLAGANEQFF
TRBV10-3,TRBJ2-7,.,TRBD2,TGTGCCATCAGTGATCGTCGATCTAGCGGCTCCTACGAGCAGTACTTC,CAISDRRSSGSYEQYF
TRBV5-1,TRBJ1-1,.,TRBD1,TGCGCCAGCAGAGGGCCAGAGGGACAGGGGAACACTGAAGCTTTCTTT,CASRGPEGQGNTEAFF
TRBV19,TRBJ2-7,few,TRBD1,TGTGCCAGTAGTATCTCCGGGACAGGGATGGGGGAGCAGTACTTC,CASSISGTGMGEQYF
TRBV11-2,TRBJ2-1,many,TRBD2,TGTGCCAGCAGCTTAGGGTGGGGGACTAACAATGAGCAGTTCTTC,CASSLGWGTNNEQFF
TRBV9,TRBJ2-1,.,.,TGTGCCAGCAGCGTAGGGCGGAGGGGGCCAGGGGCCTACTACAATGAGCAGTTCTTC,CASSVGRRGPGAYYNEQFF
TRBV28,TRBJ1-5,few,.,TGTGCCAGCAGTTTATCCGGGGGTCAGCCCCAGCATTTT,CASSLSGGQPQHF
TRBV30,TRBJ2-7,few,TRBD1,TGTGCCTGGAACGTAGGGACAGGGAGTCGGGACGAGCAGTACTTC,CAWNVGTGSRDEQYF
TRBV6-6,TRBJ2-5,.,.,TGTGCCAGCAGTTTCACAGGCGGCGGGATCCAAGAGACCCAGTACTTC,CASSFTGGGIQETQYF
TRBV5-1,TRBJ1-1,.,TRBD1,TGCGCCAGCAGCTTGACAGGGGTCTCAGAAGCTTTCTTT,CASSLTGVSEAFF
TRBV25-1,TRBJ1-1,.,TRBD1,TGTGCCAGCCGGGACAGGGGTTTCACTGAAGCTTTCTTT,CASRDRGFTEAFF
TRBV25-1,TRBJ2-1,.,.,TGTGCCAGCAGTGTAGATAGACAGAATAAGCAGTTCTTC,CASSVDRQNKQFF
TRBV7-2,TRBJ2-7,few,.,TGTGCCAGCAGCTTTGCATTAGGCGGGGTAGCGAGAAGCTACGAGCAGTACTTC,CASSFALGGVARSYEQYF
TRBV19,TRBJ2-1,once,TRBD2,TGTGCCAGTAGTATCGCCTTCTCGAGCGGGAACAATGAGCAGTTCTTC,CASSIAFSSGNNEQFF
TRBV7-7,TRBJ2-5,.,TRBD2,TGTGCCAGCAGCTTAGTCCGGGGGGGCGAGGAGACCCAGTACTTC,CASSLVRGGEETQYF
TRBV9,TRBJ2-2,.,.,TGTGCCAGCAGCGTAGGTACTACCCACACCGGGGAGCTGTTTTTT,CASSVGTTHTGELFF
TRBV27,TRBJ2-3,.,TRBD2,TGTGCCAGCAGTAACCGGCGGGGGAACACAGATACGCAGTATTTT,CASSNRRGNTDTQYF
TRBV4-1,TRBJ2-3,.,TRBD2,TGCGCCAGCAGCCAAGAAAAGGGACTAGCGGGAGATACGCAGTATTTT,CASSQEKGLAGDTQYF